The 20 T cell receptor beta chains reported below all come from one sample, sequenced in a study of early T cells in non-severe SARS-CoV-2 infection. TCRdb fed the 5' RACE reads into MiXCR, producing one record per CDR3 protein. Of about 22,000 distinct CDR3 sequences listed, approximately 4.5% are singletons. Sequenced: whole blood. The origin of the receptors is an adult who was a healthcare worker with PCR-confirmed SARS-CoV-2 infection or an uninfected control (not recorded which).

This clonotype showed up many times. V gene TRBV5-1 combines with J gene TRBJ2-3; no clear D gene. The length of the CDR3 is 14 residues. Germline-derived CDR1 and CDR2 are SGHRS and YFSETQ. With 4 bases removed from V and 7 bases from J, the gap between germline ends came to 16 bases. DNA for the CDR3: TGCGCCAGCAGCGGAGACTCCGTTAGTTATACGCAGTATTTT. Its protein product is CASSGDSVSYTQYF.

Many counts were recorded for this clonotype. The genes are TRBV7-2 and TRBJ1-4; weak D call: TRBD1 (6 bases). The CDR3 is 15 amino acids. Trimming left V 5 bases short and J 0 bases short, with 10 bases between. Germline values: CDR1 SGHTA, CDR2 FQGNSA. The CDR3 region is CASSTRTATNEKLFF. The CDR3 DNA is TGTGCCAGCAGCACGCGGACAGCAACTAATGAAAAACTGTTTTTT.

Many counts were recorded for this clonotype. The chain joins TRBV4-1 to TRBJ1-1; 7 bases match TRBD1. CDR1 is MGHRA and CDR2 is YSYEKL in the germline V gene. V shed 1 base, J shed 3 bases, and the junction held 8 bases outside the gene matches. The CDR3 is made up of 16 amino acids. The CDR3 DNA sequence: TGCGCCAGCAGCCAAGTACGCCTGGGACAGTACACTGAAGCTTTCTTT. Its translation is CASSQVRLGQYTEAFF.

This clonotype came up a few times. The genes are TRBV9 and TRBJ2-5; 7 bases line up with TRBD1. The length of the CDR3 is 14 residues. Germline trimming cut 4 bases from V and 2 bases from J; bases unmatched to any gene: 5. Per germline, CDR1 SGDLS and CDR2 YYNGEE. The CDR3 bases are TGTGCCAGCAGCCCGGGACAGTCACAAGAGACCCAGTACTTC. Protein: CASSPGQSQETQYF.

This clonotype has only a few counts. V usage is TRBV20-1 and J usage is TRBJ2-7; D is ambiguous. V lost 5 bases and J lost 2, with 7 bases in between. Germline V gives CDR1 DFQATT, CDR2 SNEGSKA (reference sequence). The CDR3 sequence is 11 residues long. Here the CDR3 DNA reads TGCAGTGCTCGCCATACCTACGAGCAGTACTTC. This codes for CSARHTYEQYF.

This clonotype was counted ten times or more. The DNA for the CDR3 is TGTGCCAGCAGCTTGGGGATAGATGGGCCCTACGAGCAGTACTTC. Translation: CASSLGIDGPYEQYF. V gene TRBV7-2 combines with J gene TRBJ2-7; D remains ambiguous. Germline CDR1 is SGHTA and CDR2 is FQGNSA. This CDR3 has 15 residues. Trimming cost V 3 bases and J 2 bases, with 14 bases left between them.

This clonotype was observed at least ten times. This chain connects TRBV29-1 to TRBJ2-7, with TRBD1 identical over 7 bases. The length of the CDR3 is 13 residues. J gave up 6 bases and V 4 bases, and 9 bases lay outside the gene matches. Germline loops: CDR1 SQVTM, CDR2 ANQGSEA. The CDR3 DNA is TGCAGCGTTGTTAAGTGGGACAGTCGCGAGCAGTACTTC. Protein sequence: CSVVKWDSREQYF.

V usage is TRBV5-1 and J usage is TRBJ2-1; D is uncertain. This CDR3 is 15 amino acids long. Trimming took 4 bases from V and 5 from J, leaving 16 bases between them. Germline CDR1 is SGHRS and CDR2 is YFSETQ. The CDR3: CASSLQNWGNNEQFF. CDR3 nucleotide sequence: TGCGCCAGCAGCCTTCAAAATTGGGGAAACAATGAGCAGTTCTTC.

This chain connects TRBV29-1 to TRBJ1-1, with no clear D. V was trimmed by 6 bases and J by 5 bases, leaving 16 bases between them. This CDR3 contains 13 residues. Germline loops: CDR1 SQVTM, CDR2 ANQGSEA. The DNA of the CDR3 is TGCAGCGTACGACAAGTCCTGGGGACTGAAGCTTTCTTT. It encodes CSVRQVLGTEAFF.

This clonotype was counted at least ten times. The rearrangement joins TRBV28 to TRBJ2-1; TRBD1 matches at 8 bases. Trimming took 4 bases from V and 0 from J; bases not matched to a gene: 5. Germline V CDR1 and CDR2: MDHEN, SYDVKM. This CDR3 region has 16 residues. CDR3 amino acids: CASSSGQESSYNEQFF. The CDR3, as DNA: TGTGCCAGCAGTTCGGGACAGGAGAGCTCCTACAATGAGCAGTTCTTC.

The sample holds many counts of this clonotype. This chain joins TRBV7-3 and TRBJ2-5, with TRBD1 identical over 7 bases. V lost 5 bases, J lost 7 bases, and 10 bases stayed unmatched. The CDR3 runs to 14 residues. Per germline, CDR1 SGHTA and CDR2 FQGTGA. CDR3 region: CASSPTGTAGTQYF. The DNA for the CDR3 is TGTGCCAGCAGCCCCACTGGGACAGCCGGGACCCAGTACTTC.

This clonotype was counted at least ten times. The rearrangement uses TRBV27 and TRBJ1-1; the D gene is possibly TRBD1 (5 bases). The V gene's germline CDR1 is MNHEY and CDR2 SMNVEV (reference sequence). V lost 6 bases, J lost 9 bases, and 14 bases lay in between. There are 12 residues in the CDR3. CDR3 loop: CASSVPGGQAFF. CDR3 bases: TGTGCCAGCAGCGTACCGGGGGGTCAAGCTTTCTTT.

This clonotype was seen a handful of times. The genes are TRBV29-1 and TRBJ2-2; TRBD2 matches 14 bases. This CDR3 is built from 16 residues. Losses at the gene ends were 6 bases for V and 4 bases for J; bases not matched to a gene: 7. The germline V gene encodes CDR1 SQVTM and CDR2 ANQGSEA. CDR3 nucleotides: TGCAGCGTCCCGGGACTAGCGGGAGCTGGCACCGGGGAGCTGTTTTTT. Translated, it gives CSVPGLAGAGTGELFF.

This clonotype was observed at least ten times. The chain uses TRBV18 and TRBJ2-3; D unclear. The germline V gene has CDR1 KGHSH and CDR2 LQKENI. CDR3 length: 14 residues. Trimming stripped 4 bases from V and 0 bases from J, with 8 bases between. CDR3 region: CASSQDASTDTQYF. The CDR3 bases are TGTGCCAGCTCACAGGATGCTAGCACAGATACGCAGTATTTT.

This clonotype showed up many times. The V and J genes are TRBV24-1 and TRBJ2-1, with D perhaps matching TRBD1 or TRBD2 (6 bases each). The germline V gene has CDR1 KGHDR and CDR2 SFDVKD. There are 14 residues in the CDR3. The ends were cut back, 2 bases at V and 10 bases at J, with 14 bases in the middle. The chain's CDR3 is CATSDSHRAGEQFF. The CDR3 nucleotides are TGTGCCACCAGTGATTCTCACAGGGCGGGGGAGCAGTTCTTC.

This rearrangement joins TRBV27 to TRBJ2-1, with 8 bases matching TRBD2. The CDR3 has 16 residues. Unmatched junction bases numbered 16, after V lost 6 bases and J lost 9 bases. Germline values: CDR1 MNHEY, CDR2 SMNVEV (reference sequence). CDR3 bases: TGTGCCAGCAGCCAAATAGCGGGATATGGGGCCGGTGAGCAGTTCTTC. Translating gives CASSQIAGYGAGEQFF.

Many counts were recorded for this clonotype. This chain links TRBV3-1 with TRBJ2-7; D is perhaps TRBD1 (5 bases). The CDR3 totals 11 residues. The germline CDR1 and CDR2 sequences are LGHDT and YNNKEL (reference sequence). Between the trimmed V and J ends, which lost 4 bases and 6 bases, there was a span of 7 bases. CDR3 sequence reads: CASSRTSEQYF. The CDR3 nucleotides read TGTGCCAGCAGCCGGACATCCGAGCAGTACTTC.

This clonotype was observed many times. The genes are TRBV20-1 and TRBJ2-5, with D possibly being TRBD2 (5 bases). The CDR3 is 17 residues long. Trimming cost V 0 bases and J 4 bases, with 21 bases left between them. Looked up from germline, CDR1 is DFQATT and CDR2 is SNEGSKA (reference sequence). The DNA for the CDR3 is TGCAGTGCTAGAGATGCGGCTAGCTCCGGAGTCGGAGAGACCCAGTACTTC. As protein: CSARDAASSGVGETQYF.

This clonotype was counted many times. The rearrangement links TRBV5-1 to TRBJ1-5; D remains ambiguous. Germline V gene lookup returns CDR1 SGHRS and CDR2 YFSETQ. V lost 3 bases, J lost 0 bases, and 10 bases lay in between. The CDR3 contains 15 residues. The CDR3 DNA reads TGCGCCAGCAGCTCATCGGATCTTAGCAATCAGCCCCAGCATTTT. Amino acid sequence: CASSSSDLSNQPQHF.

The sample holds a few counts of this clonotype. This chain links TRBV7-2 with TRBJ1-6; D gene ambiguous. Looked up from germline, CDR1 is SGHTA and CDR2 is FQGNSA. Trimming took 2 bases from V and 5 from J, leaving 10 bases between them. The CDR3 sequence is 15 residues long. The CDR3 loop reads CASSLLPSHNSPLHF. The DNA of the CDR3 is TGTGCCAGCAGCTTACTCCCCAGCCATAATTCACCCCTCCACTTT.